These 4 T cell receptor beta chains share one sample of origin, sequenced in a study of T-cell memory formation after mild COVID-19. TCRdb passed the 5' RACE reads through MiXCR, listing each CDR3 protein once. The sample has about 320,000 distinct CDR3 sequences; roughly an eighth are singletons. Sequencing was done on a sample of PBMCs or a T cell subset sorted from them (not recorded which). The receptors were sampled from a man younger than 35 who had mild COVID-19 (a few samples of this study predate the infection). Cell type and time point are not known.

This clonotype was detected a few times. The rearrangement links TRBV12-3 or TRBV12-4 to TRBJ2-5, with D tentatively TRBD2 (7 bases). The CDR3 runs 13 residues. V shed 7 bases and J shed 5 bases, with 14 bases lying between them. The CDR3 spells CASNLRGRETQYF. Here the CDR3 DNA reads TGTGCCAGCAACTTGCGGGGGCGTGAGACCCAGTACTTC.

The chain uses TRBV29-1 and TRBJ1-2; 12 bases are a match to TRBD1. The CDR3 contains 14 residues. CDR1 and CDR2 (germline): SQVTM, ANQGSEA. V lost 3 bases, J lost 7 bases, and 6 bases stayed unmatched. In nucleotides, the CDR3 is TGCAGCGTTGACCCGGGACAGGGGGCTGGTGGCTACACCTTC. Translating gives CSVDPGQGAGGYTF.

The chain carries TRBV5-5 and TRBJ1-1; a weak D match, TRBD1 (5 bases). CDR1 is SGHKS and CDR2 is YYEKEE in the germline V gene (reference sequence). V lost 4 bases and J lost 0, with 19 bases in between. The CDR3 totals 17 residues. The CDR3 protein is CASSLLGGGTVNTEAFF. CDR3 in DNA: TGTGCCAGCAGCCTTTTGGGTGGGGGTACGGTGAACACTGAAGCTTTCTTT. Together with reference TRBV5-5 and TRBJ1-1, the CDR3 gives the full variable domain: DAGVTQSPTHLIKTRGQQVTLRCSPISGHKSVSWYQQVLGQGPQFIFQYYEKEERGRGNFPDRFSARQFPNYSSELNVNALLLGDSALYLCASSLLGGGTVNTEAFFGQGTRLTVV.

About this clonotype: The junction departs from germline at one end; a sequencing error may be responsible. V usage is TRBV5-1 and J usage is TRBJ2-2; D tentatively fits TRBD1 or TRBD2 (5 bases each). Germline V gene data show CDR1 as SGHRS and CDR2 as YFSETQ. The CDR3 is made up of 14 amino acids. DNA of the CDR3: TGCGCCAGCAGCTCCGGGGCCTACACCGGGGAGATGTTTTTT. Translated, it gives CASSSGAYTGEMFF.